This T cell receptor beta chain was recorded in a study of cytomegalovirus exposure and HLA in healthy donors. The PCR had 60 Vbeta and 13 Jbeta primers. Under the authors' procedure: The authors later counted 70 million to 85 million unique TCR beta chains, approximately 12 million of them shared. Assay: immunoSEQ multiplex PCR; the TCRdb copy retains only in-frame clones and omits some. For V, J and clone size, that table is used; D and trimming come from the DNA. In the table there are about 140,000 clones, about 80% of which are singletons. Study-wide results and caveats: Presence/absence analyses supposed approximately even sequencing depth among donors. A list of around 150 TCR beta chains associated with cytomegalovirus was given. DRB1 had the most TCR associations and HLA-C the fewest, a later analysis found, with rates varying by HLA locus.

On this clone itself: No antigen is known for it.

This TCR came from a young man in good health and CMV-seronegative. Sequencing was performed on PBMCs.

The DNA for the CDR3 is TGCGCCAGCAGCTTTAGCGGGGGGCCATACAATGAGCAGTTCTTC. This encodes CASSFSGGPYNEQFF. The genes are TRBV5-1 and TRBJ2-1; the match to TRBD2 covers 10 bases. The CDR3 runs to 15 residues. Germline values: CDR1 SGHRS, CDR2 YFSETQ. Unmatched junction bases numbered 3, after V lost 2 bases and J lost 4 bases.